This T cell receptor beta chain was identified in a study of OX40 agonist ivuxolimab in advanced cancers. Study-wide context: The dose-escalation group included hepatocellular carcinoma, melanoma, renal cell carcinoma and head and neck cancer. Prior anti-PD-1, anti-PD-L1 or anti-CTLA-4 therapy did not bar entry, and 40% had some. General observations from the study: At doses 0.1 to 3.0 mg/kg, CD4+ and CD8+ clones expanded. Patients with a partial response at 0.1-3.0 mg/kg had among the lowest clonal expansion.

Here immunoSEQ multiplex PCR was the method, and the copy in TCRdb shows in-frame clones only, minus some. The repertoire consists of fewer than 70,000 clones, with 87% occurring once and the leading ten covering roughly 2.5%. Worth noting for this clone: The antigen remains unidentified.

With V trimmed by 4 bases and J by 3 bases, 8 bases remained unmatched. This CDR3 has 16 amino acids. Germline CDR1 MDHEN, CDR2 SYDVKM. This specimen consisted of CD4+ or CD8+ T cells sorted from blood, obtained in a trial of the OX40 agonist ivuxolimab. The source is an adult with an advanced solid tumor such as melanoma, head and neck, liver or kidney cancer. The chain uses TRBV28 and TRBJ2-4, with 8 bases matching TRBD1. In nucleotides, the CDR3 is TGTGCCAGCAGTTCGACAGGGGCAGGGGGCAAAAACATTCAGTACTTC. Protein product: CASSSTGAGGKNIQYF.